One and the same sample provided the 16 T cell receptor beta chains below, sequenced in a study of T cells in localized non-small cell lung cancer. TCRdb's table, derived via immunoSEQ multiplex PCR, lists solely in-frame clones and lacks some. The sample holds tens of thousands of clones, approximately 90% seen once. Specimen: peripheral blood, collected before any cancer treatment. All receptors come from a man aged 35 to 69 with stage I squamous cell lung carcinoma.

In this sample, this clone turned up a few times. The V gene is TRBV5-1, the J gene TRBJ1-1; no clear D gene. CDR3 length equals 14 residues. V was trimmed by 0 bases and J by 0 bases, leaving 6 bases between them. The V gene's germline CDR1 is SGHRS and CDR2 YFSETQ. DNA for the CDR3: TGCGCCAGCAGCTTGGGGGCCTTGAACACTGAAGCTTTCTTT. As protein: CASSLGALNTEAFF. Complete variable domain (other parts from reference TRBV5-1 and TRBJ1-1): KAGVTQTPRYLIKTRGQQVTLSCSPISGHRSVSWYQQTPGQGLQFLFEYFSETQRNKGNFPGRFSGRQFSNSRSEMNVSTLELGDSALYLCASSLGALNTEAFFGQGTRLTVV.

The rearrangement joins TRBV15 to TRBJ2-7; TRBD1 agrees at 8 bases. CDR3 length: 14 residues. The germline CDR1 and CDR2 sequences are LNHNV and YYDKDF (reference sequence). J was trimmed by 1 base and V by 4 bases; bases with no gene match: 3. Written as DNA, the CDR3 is TGTGCCACCAGCAAGGACAGGGTGTCCTACGAGCAGTACTTC. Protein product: CATSKDRVSYEQYF.

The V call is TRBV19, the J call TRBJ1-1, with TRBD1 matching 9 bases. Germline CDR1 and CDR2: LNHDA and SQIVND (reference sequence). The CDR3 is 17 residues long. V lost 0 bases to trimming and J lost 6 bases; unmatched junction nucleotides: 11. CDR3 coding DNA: TGTGCCAGTAGTATAGACACCGGGACAGGGATAATCCCTGAAGCTTTCTTT. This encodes CASSIDTGTGIIPEAFF.

CDR3 DNA: TGTGCCACCAGCTTTCGACTAGCGGGGTTCGATACGCAGTATTTT. Residues: CATSFRLAGFDTQYF. This chain uses TRBV15 with TRBJ2-3; 11 bases map to TRBD2. V was pared by 5 bases and J by 6 bases, with 7 bases of the junction left unmatched. The CDR3 spans 15 residues. Germline CDR1 reads LNHNV; CDR2 reads YYDKDF (reference sequence). Full variable domain (rest looked up from reference TRBV15 and TRBJ2-3): DAMVIQNPRYQVTQFGKPVTLSCSQTLNHNVMYWYQQKSSQAPKLLFHYYDKDFNNEADTPDNFQSRRPNTSFCFLDIRSPGLGDTAMYLCATSFRLAGFDTQYFGPGTRLTVL.

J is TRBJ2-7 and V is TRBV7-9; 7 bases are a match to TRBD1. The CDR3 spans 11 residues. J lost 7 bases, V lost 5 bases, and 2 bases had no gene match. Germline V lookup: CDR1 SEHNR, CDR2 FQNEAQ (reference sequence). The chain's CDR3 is CASSPGGEQYF. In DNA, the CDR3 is TGTGCCAGCAGCCCAGGGGGAGAGCAGTACTTC.

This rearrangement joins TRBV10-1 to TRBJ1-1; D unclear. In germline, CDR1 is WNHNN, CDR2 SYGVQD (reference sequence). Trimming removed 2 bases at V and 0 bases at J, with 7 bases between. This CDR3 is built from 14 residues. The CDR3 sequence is CASSEASMNTEAFF. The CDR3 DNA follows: TGCGCCAGCAGTGAGGCAAGCATGAACACTGAAGCTTTCTTT.

The chain's CDR3 is CASSQGLGDPYEQFF. For the CDR3, the DNA is TGCGCCAGCAGCCAAGGACTAGGGGATCCCTATGAGCAGTTCTTC. This rearrangement joins TRBV4-1 to TRBJ2-1, with D tentatively TRBD2 (6 bases). The CDR3 has 15 amino acids. The V and J ends lost 1 base and 8 bases respectively, with 15 bases between them. CDR1 and CDR2 from the germline V gene are MGHRA and YSYEKL.

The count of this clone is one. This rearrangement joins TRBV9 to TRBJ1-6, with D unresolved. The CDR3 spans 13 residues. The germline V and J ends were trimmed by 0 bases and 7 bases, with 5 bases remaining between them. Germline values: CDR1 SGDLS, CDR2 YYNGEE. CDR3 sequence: CASSVEGNSPLHF. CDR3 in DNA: TGTGCCAGCAGCGTAGAAGGCAATTCACCCCTCCACTTT.

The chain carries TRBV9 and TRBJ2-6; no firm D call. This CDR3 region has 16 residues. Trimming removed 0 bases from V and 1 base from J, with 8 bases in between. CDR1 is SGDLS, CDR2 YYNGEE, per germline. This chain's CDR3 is CASSVATQSGANVLTF. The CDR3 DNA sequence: TGTGCCAGCAGCGTAGCTACCCAATCTGGGGCCAACGTCCTGACTTTC.

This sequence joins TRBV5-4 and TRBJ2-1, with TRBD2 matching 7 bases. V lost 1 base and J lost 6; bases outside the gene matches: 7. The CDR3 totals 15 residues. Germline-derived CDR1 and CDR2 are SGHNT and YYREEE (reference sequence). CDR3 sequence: CASSLSIWGGNEQFF. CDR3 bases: TGTGCCAGCAGCTTGAGTATTTGGGGGGGCAATGAGCAGTTCTTC.

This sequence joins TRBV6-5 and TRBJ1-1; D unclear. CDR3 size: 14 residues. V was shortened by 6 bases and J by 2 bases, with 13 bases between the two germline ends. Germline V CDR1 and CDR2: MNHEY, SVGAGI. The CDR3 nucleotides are TGTGCCAGCAGCCCGAACATCCTCAACACTGAAGCTTTCTTT. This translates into CASSPNILNTEAFF.

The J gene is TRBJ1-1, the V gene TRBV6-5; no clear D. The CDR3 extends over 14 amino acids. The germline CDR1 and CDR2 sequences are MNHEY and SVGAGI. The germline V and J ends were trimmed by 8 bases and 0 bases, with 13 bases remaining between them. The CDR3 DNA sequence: TGTGCCAGCGCTTACCGGGGATTGAACACTGAAGCTTTCTTT. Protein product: CASAYRGLNTEAFF.

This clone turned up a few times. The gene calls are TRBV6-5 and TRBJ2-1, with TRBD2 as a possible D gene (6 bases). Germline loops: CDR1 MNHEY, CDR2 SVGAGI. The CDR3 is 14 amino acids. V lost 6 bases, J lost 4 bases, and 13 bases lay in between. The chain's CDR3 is CASRLALNYNEQFF. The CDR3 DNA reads TGTGCCAGCAGACTAGCCTTGAATTACAATGAGCAGTTCTTC.

CDR3 in amino acids: CASSVTGTYQETQYF. The CDR3 DNA follows: TGTGCCAGCAGCGTAACAGGGACGTACCAAGAGACCCAGTACTTC. The gene calls are TRBV9 and TRBJ2-5; D possibly corresponds to TRBD1 (6 bases). The CDR3 is 15 residues long. Germline loops: CDR1 SGDLS, CDR2 YYNGEE. The germline V and J ends were trimmed by 1 base and 0 bases, with 10 bases remaining between them.

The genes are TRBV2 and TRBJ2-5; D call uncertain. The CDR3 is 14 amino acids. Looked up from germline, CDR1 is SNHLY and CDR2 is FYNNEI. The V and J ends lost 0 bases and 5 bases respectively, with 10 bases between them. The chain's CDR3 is CASSEATGRETQYF. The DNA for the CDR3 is TGTGCCAGCAGTGAAGCAACGGGTCGGGAGACCCAGTACTTC.

In DNA, the CDR3 is TGTGCCAGCAGCTCCACATTAGGAAGCACTGAAGCTTTCTTT. Protein: CASSSTLGSTEAFF. The chain couples TRBV7-6 to TRBJ1-1, with D unclear. Trimming took off 4 bases at V and 4 bases at J, with 13 bases between the two ends. This CDR3 contains 14 residues. Germline CDR1 and CDR2: SGHVS and FNYEAQ.